One and the same sample provided the 5 T cell receptor beta chains below, sequenced in a study of blood T cells in healthy people across ages. A second PCR of roughly 7 to 11 cycles used a sample-barcoded 5' primer and a J-beta primer mix. TCRdb redid the calling of the 5' RACE reads with MiXCR, one entry per CDR3 protein. The sample includes roughly 1,700,000 distinct CDR3 sequences, 28% seen only once; the top ten take roughly 8.2%. Sequences were obtained from blood. These TCRs come from a woman between 25 and 40 years old in good health.

This clonotype turned up a few times. The V gene is TRBV6-2 or TRBV6-3, the J gene TRBJ2-7, with D perhaps matching TRBD1 (5 bases). Deletions cut 2 bases from V and 2 bases from J, with 10 bases between. The germline V gene encodes CDR1 MNHEY and CDR2 SVGEGT. The CDR3 runs to 14 residues. The CDR3 spells CASSYQGRAYEQYF. In nucleotides, the CDR3 is TGTGCCAGCAGTTACCAGGGCCGAGCCTACGAGCAGTACTTC.

The chain joins TRBV7-9 to TRBJ2-5; weak D call: TRBD2 (6 bases). This CDR3 has 15 amino acids. The germline CDR1 and CDR2 sequences are SEHNR and FQNEAQ (reference sequence). V lost 2 bases, J lost 5 bases, and 15 bases lay in between. The CDR3 nucleotides are TGTGCCAGCAGCTTACCACTAGCAAATAGCGAGACCCAGTACTTC. Its protein product is CASSLPLANSETQYF.

This clonotype showed up just a few times. This CDR3 reads CSVEPLDTQYF. The CDR3 nucleotides read TGCAGCGTTGAACCTCTAGATACGCAGTATTTT. J is TRBJ2-3 and V is TRBV29-1; no reliable D call. The CDR3 is 11 residues long. Per the germline V gene, CDR1 is SQVTM and CDR2 is ANQGSEA. Trimming shortened V by 2 bases and J by 5 bases, and 5 bases separated the two germline ends.

The chain carries TRBV24-1 and TRBJ1-5, with 10 positions matching TRBD1. The CDR3 loop spans 17 amino acids. Unmatched junction bases numbered 7, after V lost 3 bases and J lost 3 bases. The V gene's germline CDR1 is KGHDR and CDR2 SFDVKD. CDR3 sequence: CATSDPGTGEFNQPQHF. The CDR3 DNA sequence: TGTGCCACCAGTGATCCCGGGACAGGGGAGTTCAATCAGCCCCAGCATTTT.

Concerning this clonotype itself: A read error is possible here, since a much larger clone lies one base away. The chain couples TRBV7-7 to TRBJ2-7; 9 positions match TRBD2. CDR3 length equals 15 residues. With 5 bases clipped from V and 7 bases from J, the junction kept 12 bases outside the gene matches. Germline lookup yields CDR1 SSHAT and CDR2 FNYEAQ (reference sequence). CDR3 residues: CASSGGLAPGNEQYF. CDR3 coding DNA: TGTGCCAGCAGCGGTGGACTAGCGCCCGGCAATGAGCAGTACTTC. The variable domain in full, with the rest retrieved from reference TRBV7-7 and TRBJ2-7, is GAGVSQSPRYKVTKRGQDVTLRCDPISSHATLYWYQQALGQGPEFLTYFNYEAQPDKSGLPSDRFSAERPEGSISTLTIQRTEQRDSAMYRCASSGGLAPGNEQYFGPGTRLTVT.